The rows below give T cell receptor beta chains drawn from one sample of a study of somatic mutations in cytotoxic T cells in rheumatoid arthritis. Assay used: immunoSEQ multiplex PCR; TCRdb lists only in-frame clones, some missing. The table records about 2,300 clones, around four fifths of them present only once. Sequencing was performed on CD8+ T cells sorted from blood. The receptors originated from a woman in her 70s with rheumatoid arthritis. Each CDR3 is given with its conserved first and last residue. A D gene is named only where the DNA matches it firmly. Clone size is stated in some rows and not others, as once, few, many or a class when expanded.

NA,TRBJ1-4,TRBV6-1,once,TGTGCCAGCAGTGAGGACAGCGAAAATGAAAAACTGTTTTTT,CASSEDSENEKLFF
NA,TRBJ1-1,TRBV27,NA,TGTGCCACTCACCCGGGGGGGAACACTGAAGCTTTCTTT,CATHPGGNTEAFF
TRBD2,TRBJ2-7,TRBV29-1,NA,TGCAGCGTGCGGTACTCCGGGACTAGCGGGACAAACTCCTACGAGCAGTACTTC,CSVRYSGTSGTNSYEQYF
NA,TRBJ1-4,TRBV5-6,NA,TGTGCCAGCACCTTCCTCTCGGGTGGTGAAAAACTGTTTTTT,CASTFLSGGEKLFF
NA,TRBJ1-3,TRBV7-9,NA,TGTGCCAGCAGCTCAGGGGTTTCTGGAAACACCATATATTTT,CASSSGVSGNTIYF
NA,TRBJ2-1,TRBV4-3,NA,TGCGCCAGCAGCCAAGATTTAGGAGCGGAGTACAATGAGCAGTTCTTC,CASSQDLGAEYNEQFF
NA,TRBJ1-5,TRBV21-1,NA,TGTGCCAGCCCTCCATCGAGAGACAGGGGTAGCAATCAGCCCCAGCATTTT,CASPPSRDRGSNQPQHF
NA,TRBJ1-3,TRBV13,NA,TGTGCCAGCAGCTCACCGAGTGAGGGAAACACCATATATTTT,CASSSPSEGNTIYF
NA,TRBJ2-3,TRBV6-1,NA,TGTGCCAGCAGTGAAATAAAGGGAGGTCCAGATACGCAGTATTTT,CASSEIKGGPDTQYF
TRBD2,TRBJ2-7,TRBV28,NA,TGTGCCAGCAGTTTAGGTCTAGCGGGGGCCTACGAGCAGTACTTC,CASSLGLAGAYEQYF
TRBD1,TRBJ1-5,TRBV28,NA,TGTGCCAGCAGTTGGGACAGGGAAGAAGGTCAGCCCCAGCATTTT,CASSWDREEGQPQHF
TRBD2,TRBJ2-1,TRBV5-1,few,TGCGCCAGCAGCTTGGGGGCGGGAGGGTTGAATGAGCAGTTCTTC,CASSLGAGGLNEQFF
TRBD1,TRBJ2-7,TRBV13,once,TGTGCCAGCAGCCCGACCGGGGGGACAGGGGAGGTGCAGTACTTC,CASSPTGGTGEVQYF
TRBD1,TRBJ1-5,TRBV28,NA,TGTGCCAGCAGTTTGACAGGGGCCAGCAATCAGCCCCAGCATTTT,CASSLTGASNQPQHF
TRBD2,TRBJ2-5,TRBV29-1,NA,TGCAGCGTTGACGCAACTAGCGGGAAGACCCAAGAGACCCAGTACTTC,CSVDATSGKTQETQYF
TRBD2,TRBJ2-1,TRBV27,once,TGTGCCAGCAGTCCGAGCGCACTAGCGGCAACCTACAATGAGCAGTTCTTC,CASSPSALAATYNEQFF
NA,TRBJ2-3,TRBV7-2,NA,TGTGCCAGCAGCTTAGCTCTAGCACAGGGAGATACGCAGTATTTT,CASSLALAQGDTQYF
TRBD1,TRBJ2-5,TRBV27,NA,TGTGCCAGCAGTTTAAACAGGGGACAAGAGACCCAGTACTTC,CASSLNRGQETQYF
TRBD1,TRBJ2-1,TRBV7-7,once,TGTGCTAGCAGCTCGAGAGAGGGGGACAGAGAGCAGTTCTTC,CASSSREGDREQFF
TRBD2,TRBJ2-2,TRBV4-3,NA,TGCGCCAGCAGCCAAGATCCTCGCAGGGCACTAGCGGAGGACACCGGGGAGCTGTTTTTT,CASSQDPRRALAEDTGELFF
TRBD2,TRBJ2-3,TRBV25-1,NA,TGTGCCAGCAGTGAATTGACTAGCGGGAGCCCAGATACGCAGTATTTT,CASSELTSGSPDTQYF
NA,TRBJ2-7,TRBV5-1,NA,TGCGCCAGCAGCTTGGCCGATACTAGAGGCTACGAGCAGTACTTC,CASSLADTRGYEQYF
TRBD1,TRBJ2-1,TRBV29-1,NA,TGCGGCGTCGTTCCGACAGGGGAAGAAGAAAGCCCCTACAATGAGCAGTTCTTC,CGVVPTGEEESPYNEQFF
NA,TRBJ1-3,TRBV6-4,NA,TGTGCCAGCAGTGAAGAGATGACAACTGGAAACACCATATATTTT,CASSEEMTTGNTIYF
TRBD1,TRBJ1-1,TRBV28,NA,TGTGCCAGCAGTCCGGGACAGGGATGGAGTGAAGCTTTCTTT,CASSPGQGWSEAFF
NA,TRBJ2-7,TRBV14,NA,TGTGCCAGCAGCCAAGATCTAGGCAGCTACGAGCAGTACTTC,CASSQDLGSYEQYF
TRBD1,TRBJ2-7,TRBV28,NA,TGTGCCAGCAGTTCCCCGGTAGACAGGGCCTCTGGGGCCGAGCAGTACTTC,CASSSPVDRASGAEQYF
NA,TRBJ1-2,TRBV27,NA,TGTGCCAGCAGTCAATCGGGGGGGCAGCATAACTATGGCTACACCTTC,CASSQSGGQHNYGYTF
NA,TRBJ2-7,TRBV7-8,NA,TGTGCCAGTTTAAGCATCACAGGCGGAGAGCAGTACTTC,CASLSITGGEQYF
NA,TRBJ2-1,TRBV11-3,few,TGTGCCAGCGAAAGCTTAGAGGTTATTCCGGGAGTCCCCAATGAGCAGTTCTTC,CASESLEVIPGVPNEQFF
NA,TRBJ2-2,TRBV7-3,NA,TGTGCCAGCAGCTTTTCTTCCGGGGAGCTGTTTTTT,CASSFSSGELFF
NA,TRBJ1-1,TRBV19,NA,TGTGCCAGTAGTATAGATACAGGGATTGAAGCTTTCTTT,CASSIDTGIEAFF
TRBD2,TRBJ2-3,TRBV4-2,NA,TGTGCCAGCAGCCAAGAAGTCCTATTGGGGGGCGGGGGGAGGTCCACAGATACGCAGTATTTT,CASSQEVLLGGGGRSTDTQYF
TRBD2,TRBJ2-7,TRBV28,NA,TGTGCCAGCAGTTTGGAGCGACTAGCGGGAGAGGTCGAGCAGTACTTC,CASSLERLAGEVEQYF
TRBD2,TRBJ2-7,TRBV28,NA,TGTGCCAGCAGTATGGGCGGGAGTGGTTACGAGCAGTACTTC,CASSMGGSGYEQYF
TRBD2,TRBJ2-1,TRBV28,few,TGTGCCAGCAGCCCGAGCGGGATATACAACAATGAGCAGTTCTTC,CASSPSGIYNNEQFF
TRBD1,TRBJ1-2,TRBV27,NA,TGTGCCAGCAGTCTGATGCTTGGGACAGGGCTCGGCTACACCTTC,CASSLMLGTGLGYTF
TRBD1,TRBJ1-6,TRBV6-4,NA,TGTGCCAGCAGTATGGACAGGGTTAATTCCCCCCTCCACTTT,CASSMDRVNSPLHF
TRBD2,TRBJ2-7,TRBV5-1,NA,TGCGCCAGCAGCCACCGACTAGCGGGAATCTACGAGCAGTACTTC,CASSHRLAGIYEQYF
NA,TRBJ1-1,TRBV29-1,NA,TGCAGCGTTTCCCTCGGCGGCAACACTGAAGCTTTCTTT,CSVSLGGNTEAFF
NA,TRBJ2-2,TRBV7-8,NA,TGTGCCAGCAGCTTAGGTGTACTAGGGCGTAAAGAGGAGCTGTTTTTT,CASSLGVLGRKEELFF